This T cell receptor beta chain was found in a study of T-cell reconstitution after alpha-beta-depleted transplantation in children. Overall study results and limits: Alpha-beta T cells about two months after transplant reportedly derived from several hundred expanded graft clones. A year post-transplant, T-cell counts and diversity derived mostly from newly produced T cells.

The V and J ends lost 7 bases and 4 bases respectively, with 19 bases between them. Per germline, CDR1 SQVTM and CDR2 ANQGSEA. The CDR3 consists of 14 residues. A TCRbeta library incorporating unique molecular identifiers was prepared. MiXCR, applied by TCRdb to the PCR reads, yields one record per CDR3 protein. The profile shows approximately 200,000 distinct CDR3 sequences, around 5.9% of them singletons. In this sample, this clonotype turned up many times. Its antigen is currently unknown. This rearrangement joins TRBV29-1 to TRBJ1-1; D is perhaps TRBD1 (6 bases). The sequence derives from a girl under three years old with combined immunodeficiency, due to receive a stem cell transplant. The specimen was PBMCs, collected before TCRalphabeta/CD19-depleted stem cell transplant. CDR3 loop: CSAPESQGSTEAFF. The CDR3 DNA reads TGCAGCGCTCCTGAGTCCCAGGGGAGCACTGAAGCTTTCTTT.